The next 32 T cell receptor beta chains were all read from a single sample in a study of blood T cell repertoires in COVID-19. The data were produced by immunoSEQ multiplex PCR, yet TCRdb's version contains in-frame clones alone and is incomplete. The sample holds approximately 46,000 clones, roughly nine tenths seen once. Sequenced material: peripheral blood. All receptors derive from a man in his 60s with active or convalescent COVID-19.

CDR3 bases: TGTGCCAGCAGCGTAGTTAGCGGGGGAATTGATACGCAGTATTTT. Its protein product is CASSVVSGGIDTQYF. This chain links TRBV9 with TRBJ2-3; 9 bases agree with TRBD2. V was clipped by 0 bases and J by 6 bases; unmatched bases: 5. The CDR3 has 15 amino acids. The V gene's germline CDR1 is SGDLS and CDR2 YYNGEE.

The chain employs TRBV3-1 (or the pseudogene TRBV3-2) and TRBJ1-6; the match to TRBD1 covers 7 bases. The CDR3 spans 13 residues. The germline V gene encodes CDR1 LGHDT and CDR2 YNNKEL (reference sequence). V gave up 3 bases and J gave up 7 bases; unmatched junction bases: 0. The CDR3 bases are TGTGCCAGCAGCCAGGGACAGAATTCACCCCTCCACTTT. Protein product: CASSQGQNSPLHF.

The chain is built from TRBV10-2 and TRBJ1-3, with 7 bases fitting TRBD1. In germline, CDR1 is WSHSY, CDR2 SAAADI. The trim removed 1 base at V and 0 bases at J, leaving 3 bases unmatched. This CDR3 is built from 16 residues. The DNA of the CDR3 is TGCGCCAGCAGTGAGTGGACAGGAGGCTCTGGAAACACCATATATTTT. Protein product: CASSEWTGGSGNTIYF.

The CDR3 spells CASSVVIPRRYSYFNEKLFF. The CDR3 coding sequence is TGTGCCAGCAGCGTAGTGATCCCCCGCAGATACAGCTATTTTAATGAAAAACTGTTTTTT. The J gene is TRBJ1-4, the V gene TRBV9; D call uncertain. Germline-derived CDR1 and CDR2 are SGDLS and YYNGEE. The CDR3 is made up of 20 amino acids. V was clipped by 0 bases and J by 4 bases, with 25 bases between them.

This clone was seen once. The rearrangement joins TRBV7-2 to TRBJ1-1, with TRBD1 identical over 9 bases. V shed 3 bases, J shed 1 base, and the junction held 6 bases outside the gene matches. CDR1 and CDR2 from the germline V gene are SGHTA and FQGNSA. The CDR3 consists of 16 residues. The CDR3 here is CASSFGQGWANTEAFF. The CDR3, as DNA: TGTGCCAGCAGCTTCGGACAGGGGTGGGCGAACACTGAAGCTTTCTTT. Complete variable domain (other parts from reference TRBV7-2 and TRBJ1-1): GAGVSQSPSNKVTEKGKDVELRCDPISGHTALYWYRQSLGQGLEFLIYFQGNSAPDKSGLPSDRFSAERTGGSVSTLTIQRTQQEDSAVYLCASSFGQGWANTEAFFGQGTRLTVV.

This rearrangement joins TRBV5-6 to TRBJ2-7; 10 bases align to TRBD1. The J segment lost 1 base and the V segment lost 2 bases, leaving 6 bases of the junction unmatched. Germline-derived CDR1 and CDR2 are SGHDT and YYEEEE. The CDR3 extends over 16 amino acids. The CDR3 region is CASSFRGQGLSYEQYF. CDR3 sequence (DNA): TGTGCCAGCAGCTTTCGGGGACAGGGGCTGTCCTACGAGCAGTACTTC.

The V gene is TRBV4-2, the J gene TRBJ1-4, with 8 positions matching TRBD1. In germline, CDR1 is LGHNA, CDR2 YNFKEQ. V gave up 5 bases and J gave up 6 bases; unmatched junction bases: 8. The length of the CDR3 is 15 residues. The DNA for the CDR3 is TGTGCCAGCAGCTTGAGGGACAGGAGGGATGAAAAACTGTTTTTT. Protein: CASSLRDRRDEKLFF.

This rearrangement joins TRBV7-8 to TRBJ1-6, with a possible D match to TRBD1 (5 bases). The CDR3 loop spans 13 amino acids. Germline CDR1 and CDR2: SGHVS and FQNEAQ. The V and J ends lost 3 bases and 7 bases respectively, with 7 bases between them. The CDR3 spells CASSFPGNSPLHF. CDR3 sequence (DNA): TGTGCCAGCAGCTTTCCAGGGAATTCACCCCTCCACTTT.

The chain couples TRBV30 to TRBJ1-1, with 8 bases matching TRBD1. Germline CDR1 reads GTSNPN; CDR2 reads SVGIG (reference sequence). The CDR3 extends over 17 amino acids. J was trimmed by 1 base and V by 4 bases; bases with no gene match: 14. The CDR3: CAWKGPRGHLTNTEAFF. CDR3 nucleotide sequence: TGTGCCTGGAAGGGTCCCAGGGGGCATTTGACGAACACTGAAGCTTTCTTT.

This clone was recorded only once. Because the CDR3's place on the DNA is in doubt, the DNA is left out and the CDR3 is given as listed by TCRdb. This chain uses TRBV6-6 with TRBJ2-1; the table's TRBD1 call for D was not verified on the DNA. Including both end residues, the CDR3 is 15 amino acids long. Per the germline V gene, CDR1 is MNHNY and CDR2 is SVGAGI (reference sequence). CDR3: CASSSSGQSYNEQFF.

The CDR3 DNA sequence: TGTGCCAGCAGACTCGGGGGGACAGGGGGTAGCTCACCCCTCCACTTT. Amino acids: CASRLGGTGGSSPLHF. The chain carries TRBV11-2 and TRBJ1-6, with 11 bases identical to TRBD1. V shed 6 bases, J shed 10 bases, and the junction held 11 bases outside the gene matches. Germline V gene sequence: CDR1 SGHAT, CDR2 FQNNGV. This CDR3 has 16 residues.

The chain links TRBV6-5 to TRBJ1-5; D is unresolved. The V end lost 7 bases, the J end lost 4 bases, and 17 bases lay between the germline ends. Germline V gives CDR1 MNHEY, CDR2 SVGAGI. The CDR3 length is 15 residues. DNA of the CDR3: TGTGCCAGCACCCCGCTAGAGGGAGGGAATCAGCCCCAGCATTTT. This encodes CASTPLEGGNQPQHF.

This chain links TRBV25-1 with TRBJ1-4; D is uncertain. Trimming removed 4 bases at V and 3 bases at J, with 15 bases between. The length of the CDR3 is 16 residues. Germline V CDR1 and CDR2: MGHDK, SYGVNS. CDR3 DNA: TGTGCCAGCAGTGCCGGCCGCGGAACTCCTAATGAAAAACTGTTTTTT. It encodes CASSAGRGTPNEKLFF.

V gene TRBV7-6 combines with J gene TRBJ2-2; D might be TRBD2 (6 bases). CDR1 and CDR2 (germline): SGHVS, FNYEAQ. The V gene lost 5 bases and the J gene lost 4 bases, with 20 bases spanning the gap. CDR3 length: 17 amino acids. The CDR3 bases are TGTGCCAGCAGCGGGCCCGGGGGTTGGGGGAGCACCGGGGAGCTGTTTTTT. It is translated as CASSGPGGWGSTGELFF. Together with reference TRBV7-6 and TRBJ2-2, the CDR3 gives the full variable domain: GAGVSQSPRYKVTKRGQDVALRCDPISGHVSLYWYRQALGQGPEFLTYFNYEAQQDKSGLPNDRFSAERPEGSISTLTIQRTEQRDSAMYRCASSGPGGWGSTGELFFGEGSRLTVL.

The chain links TRBV7-8 to TRBJ1-5; TRBD1 agrees at 7 bases. CDR3 size: 15 residues. The germline V gene has CDR1 SGHVS and CDR2 FQNEAQ. Unmatched junction bases numbered 4, after V lost 2 bases and J lost 3 bases. The CDR3 reads CASSLRTGNNQPQHF. The CDR3 region has the DNA TGTGCCAGCAGCTTACGGACAGGAAACAATCAGCCCCAGCATTTT.

CDR3 protein: CASSFTENTEAFF. CDR3 DNA sequence: TGTGCCAGCAGTTTTACAGAAAACACTGAAGCTTTCTTT. The chain carries TRBV2 and TRBJ1-1; no definite D call. The CDR3 is 13 residues long. Trimming took 5 bases from V and 2 from J, leaving 9 bases between them. Germline CDR1 reads SNHLY; CDR2 reads FYNNEI.

This chain links TRBV6-1 with TRBJ2-7; D is uncertain. The CDR3 is made up of 12 amino acids. V lost 1 base and J 5 bases, leaving 6 bases between the germline ends. Germline CDR1 reads MNHNS; CDR2 reads SASEGT. The CDR3 DNA sequence: TGTGCCAGCAGTGAAGGCGTGAACGAGCAGTACTTC. Residues: CASSEGVNEQYF.

J is TRBJ1-1 and V is TRBV10-3, with D perhaps TRBD1 (5 bases). V dropped 0 bases and J dropped 4 bases, with 9 bases sitting between them. CDR3 length: 14 residues. The germline V gene encodes CDR1 ENHRY and CDR2 SYGVKD. The CDR3 DNA sequence: TGTGCCATCAGTGAGTCTGGGGGGGGCACTGAAGCTTTCTTT. Its protein is CAISESGGGTEAFF.

This clone appeared a single time. The chain couples TRBV18 to TRBJ2-6, with D uncertain. CDR1 and CDR2 from the germline V gene are KGHSH and LQKENI. The V end was cut by 0 bases, the J end by 0 bases, with 9 bases between. The CDR3 loop spans 17 amino acids. The CDR3: CASSPPGHFSGANVLTF. The CDR3 DNA follows: TGTGCCAGCTCACCACCTGGGCATTTCTCTGGGGCCAACGTCCTGACTTTC.

The chain is built from TRBV5-1 and TRBJ1-2; D perhaps matches TRBD1 (6 bases). The V end was cut by 6 bases, the J end by 0 bases, with 12 bases between. Germline V gives CDR1 SGHRS, CDR2 YFSETQ. The CDR3 runs to 14 residues. The CDR3 DNA reads TGCGCCAGCAATTTACAGGGCGCTAACTATGGCTACACCTTC. Translating it yields CASNLQGANYGYTF. Drawing the rest from reference TRBV5-1 and TRBJ1-2, the complete variable domain is KAGVTQTPRYLIKTRGQQVTLSCSPISGHRSVSWYQQTPGQGLQFLFEYFSETQRNKGNFPGRFSGRQFSNSRSEMNVSTLELGDSALYLCASNLQGANYGYTFGSGTRLTVV.

The V call is TRBV6-5, the J call TRBJ2-1; 9 nucleotides line up with TRBD1. V lost 6 bases, J lost 5 bases, and 5 bases stayed unmatched. Germline loops: CDR1 MNHEY, CDR2 SVGAGI. This CDR3 has 14 residues. The CDR3 DNA sequence: TGTGCCAGCAGCACAGGGGGCGTCCACAATGAGCAGTTCTTC. The encoded protein is CASSTGGVHNEQFF.

This chain uses TRBV4-2 with TRBJ1-5; a possible D gene is TRBD1 (5 bases). Germline V CDR1 and CDR2: LGHNA, YNFKEQ. The V and J ends lost 0 bases and 7 bases respectively, with 13 bases between them. There are 15 residues in the CDR3. CDR3 nucleotide sequence: TGTGCCAGCAGCCAAGACCGGGGGTATCAACAGCCCCAGCATTTT. This translates into CASSQDRGYQQPQHF.

The chain uses TRBV6-5 and TRBJ2-1; 11 positions match TRBD1. The CDR3 runs to 15 residues. Germline CDR1 reads MNHEY; CDR2 reads SVGAGI. With 4 bases clipped from V and 8 bases from J, the junction kept 7 bases outside the gene matches. The CDR3 region is CASSSPGQGGDEQFF. CDR3 in DNA: TGTGCCAGCAGTTCACCGGGACAGGGGGGCGATGAGCAGTTCTTC.

Comment on this clone: At one end the junction does not follow the germline gene, possibly because of a read error. This chain links TRBV12-3 or TRBV12-4 with TRBJ1-3, with TRBD1 as a possible D gene (6 bases). The CDR3 length is 13 residues. CDR3 coding DNA: TGTGCCAGCAGTTTAGGAGCCCGGGACACGATATATTTT. As protein: CASSLGARDTIYF.

The chain combines TRBV7-2 with TRBJ1-5; the match to TRBD1 covers 7 bases. Germline lookup yields CDR1 SGHTA and CDR2 FQGNSA. Trimming removed 3 bases from V and 5 bases from J; junction bases left unmatched: 4. The CDR3 runs to 14 residues. CDR3 region: CASSFTGVDQPQHF. CDR3 in DNA: TGTGCCAGCAGCTTCACAGGGGTTGATCAGCCCCAGCATTTT.

This rearrangement joins TRBV3-1 (or the pseudogene TRBV3-2) to TRBJ2-5; the D gene is possibly TRBD1 (5 bases). Trimming removed 3 bases from V and 0 bases from J, with 11 bases in between. The CDR3 loop spans 15 amino acids. Germline CDR1 and CDR2: LGHDT and YNNKEL (reference sequence). CDR3 amino acids: CASSHPAGNQETQYF. The CDR3 DNA follows: TGTGCCAGCAGCCATCCTGCAGGGAACCAAGAGACCCAGTACTTC.

V usage is TRBV10-3 and J usage is TRBJ1-2, with D possibly matching TRBD1 (6 bases). The CDR3 loop spans 14 amino acids. Germline-derived CDR1 and CDR2 are ENHRY and SYGVKD. V lost 2 bases and J lost 4, with 11 bases in between. CDR3 sequence (DNA): TGTGCCATCAGTGAGCGAGGACAGCGCTATGGCTACACCTTC. Translated, it gives CAISERGQRYGYTF.

The chain uses TRBV27 and TRBJ2-7; 9 bases are shared with TRBD1. Germline CDR1 reads MNHEY; CDR2 reads SMNVEV (reference sequence). V was pared by 1 base and J by 5 bases, with 0 bases of the junction left unmatched. The CDR3 extends over 13 amino acids. The CDR3 bases are TGTGCCAGCAGTTTATGGGACAGGGACGAGCAGTACTTC. This sequence encodes CASSLWDRDEQYF.

In its sample, this clone was seen once. The chain employs TRBV7-6 and TRBJ2-2; D perhaps matches TRBD2 (6 bases). The CDR3 contains 14 residues. V was cut by 5 bases and J by 6 bases, with 13 bases left in between. Germline CDR1 and CDR2: SGHVS and FNYEAQ. CDR3 region: CASSAAGHPGELFF. CDR3 coding DNA: TGTGCCAGCAGCGCGGCGGGGCATCCCGGGGAGCTGTTTTTT.

The genes are TRBV6-5 and TRBJ1-2; no clear D. The V gene's germline CDR1 is MNHEY and CDR2 SVGAGI. The CDR3 contains 13 residues. The V and J ends lost 7 bases and 8 bases respectively, with 17 bases between them. CDR3 bases: TGTGCCAGCAACCCGACAACCAGTTACGGCTACACCTTC. Translated, it gives CASNPTTSYGYTF.

The gene calls are TRBV7-8 and TRBJ1-1, with D uncertain. Germline values: CDR1 SGHVS, CDR2 FQNEAQ. V gave up 1 base and J gave up 1 base, with 10 bases separating them. The CDR3 length is 15 residues. CDR3 loop: CASSLVADWNTEAFF. CDR3 coding DNA: TGTGCCAGCAGCTTAGTAGCAGACTGGAACACTGAAGCTTTCTTT.

This chain connects TRBV28 to TRBJ1-6; D possibly corresponds to TRBD1 (5 bases). Trimming left V 7 bases short and J 10 bases short, with 17 bases between. The CDR3 is 14 amino acids. Per germline, CDR1 MDHEN and CDR2 SYDVKM. Written as DNA, the CDR3 is TGTGCCAGCATCCAGGGTAGTGTAAACTCACCCCTCCACTTT. Its translation: CASIQGSVNSPLHF.